The 30 T cell receptor beta chains presented below share a single source sample, sequenced in a study of CD8 T cells in Susac syndrome. Random hexamers were used to reverse transcribe the RNA input (about 0.45 to 1 ug). In TCRdb, the immunoSEQ multiplex PCR reads were re-called with MiXCR into one record per CDR3 protein. The data contain approximately 110,000 distinct CDR3 sequences, more than 90% of them seen just once; the ten biggest clones take up roughly 0.087%. Sequencing was performed on CD4+ T cells from PBMCs. Receptors originate from a human donor in good health.

This chain links TRBV4-2 with TRBJ1-1; 9 bases line up with TRBD1. After removal of 2 bases from V and 5 bases from J, the junction contained 6 bases not matched to a gene. CDR1 is LGHNA, CDR2 YNFKEQ, per germline. The length of the CDR3 is 15 residues. The CDR3 region has the DNA TGTGCCAGCAGCCAACCCGGGACAGGGCCTACTGAAGCTTTCTTT. As protein: CASSQPGTGPTEAFF.

The chain couples TRBV4-3 to TRBJ1-1; D not resolved. The germline V and J ends were trimmed by 1 base and 7 bases, with 7 bases remaining between them. This CDR3 comprises 12 residues. The V gene's germline CDR1 is LGHNA and CDR2 YSLEER. CDR3 sequence reads: CASSQGPNEAFF. In DNA, the CDR3 is TGCGCCAGCAGCCAAGGCCCTAATGAAGCTTTCTTT.

The gene calls are TRBV11-2 and TRBJ2-7; D uncertain. The germline gives CDR1 SGHAT, CDR2 FQNNGV. Trimming took off 2 bases at V and 0 bases at J, with 11 bases between the two ends. This CDR3 is 15 amino acids long. The CDR3 nucleotides read TGTGCCAGCAGCTTAAACGGATGGAGCTCCTACGAGCAGTACTTC. Encoded protein: CASSLNGWSSYEQYF. Variable domain in full (rest from reference TRBV11-2 and TRBJ2-7): EAGVAQSPRYKIIEKRQSVAFWCNPISGHATLYWYQQILGQGPKLLIQFQNNGVVDDSQLPKDRFSAERLKGVDSTLKIQPAKLEDSAVYLCASSLNGWSSYEQYFGPGTRLTVT.

This chain uses TRBV10-3 with TRBJ1-2; unclear D gene. From germline, CDR1 is ENHRY and CDR2 SYGVKD. The V end lost 7 bases, the J end lost 2 bases, and 14 bases lay between the germline ends. This CDR3 region has 14 residues. CDR3 DNA: TGTGCCATCATGGCTTCGGGAGGGAACTATGGCTACACCTTC. It is translated as CAIMASGGNYGYTF.

The chain is built from TRBV19 and TRBJ2-1; the D gene could be TRBD1 or TRBD2 (5 bases each). The CDR3 loop spans 13 amino acids. Per the germline V gene, CDR1 is LNHDA and CDR2 is SQIVND (reference sequence). V was clipped by 5 bases and J by 5 bases, with 10 bases between them. The CDR3 spells CASSLGPNNEQFF. Here the CDR3 DNA reads TGTGCCAGTAGTCTGGGACCAAACAATGAGCAGTTCTTC. Looking up the rest from reference TRBV19 and TRBJ2-1 gives the full variable domain: DGGITQSPKYLFRKEGQNVTLSCEQNLNHDAMYWYRQDPGQGLRLIYYSQIVNDFQKGDIAEGYSVSREKKESFPLTVTSAQKNPTAFYLCASSLGPNNEQFFGPGTRLTVL.

The V and J genes are TRBV2 and TRBJ1-1, with 7 bases lining up with TRBD1. The V gene's germline CDR1 is SNHLY and CDR2 FYNNEI. The CDR3 has 15 amino acids. The trim removed 4 bases at V and 0 bases at J, leaving 5 bases unmatched. The CDR3 DNA follows: TGTGCCAGCAGTGGATATGGGACAGTGAACACTGAAGCTTTCTTT. Translation: CASSGYGTVNTEAFF.

The rearrangement joins TRBV3-1 to TRBJ2-7; D is perhaps TRBD2 (6 bases). This CDR3 has 13 residues. CDR1 and CDR2 from the germline V gene are LGHDT and YNNKEL (reference sequence). Between the trimmed V and J ends, which lost 1 base and 6 bases, there was a span of 10 bases. DNA of the CDR3: TGTGCCAGCAGCCAAGGGGCCGGGAGCGAGCAGTACTTC. It codes for CASSQGAGSEQYF.

This chain uses TRBV9 with TRBJ2-1, with 8 bases identical to TRBD2. V lost 4 bases to trimming and J lost 2 bases; unmatched junction nucleotides: 2. The CDR3 covers 14 residues. Germline assignment: CDR1 SGDLS and CDR2 YYNGEE. As DNA, the CDR3 is TGTGCCAGCAGCCCCGGGAGGGCCTACAATGAGCAGTTCTTC. It codes for CASSPGRAYNEQFF.

This chain uses TRBV29-1 with TRBJ2-1, with a possible D match to TRBD1 (5 bases). The length of the CDR3 is 15 residues. The V and J ends lost 5 bases and 6 bases respectively, with 20 bases between them. Germline CDR1 is SQVTM and CDR2 is ANQGSEA. CDR3 residues: CSVKPGQTDGNEQFF. For the CDR3, the DNA is TGCAGCGTTAAGCCCGGCCAGACAGACGGCAATGAGCAGTTCTTC.

The V call is TRBV2, the J call TRBJ2-5; a possible D gene is TRBD1 (5 bases). The CDR3 runs 15 residues. Germline V gene lookup returns CDR1 SNHLY and CDR2 FYNNEI. The ends were cut back, 1 base at V and 1 base at J, with 10 bases in the middle. CDR3 in amino acids: CASSEEGSLQETQYF. The CDR3 coding sequence is TGTGCCAGCAGTGAAGAGGGGTCCCTCCAAGAGACCCAGTACTTC. Full variable domain (missing parts from reference TRBV2 and TRBJ2-5): EPEVTQTPSHQVTQMGQEVILRCVPISNHLYFYWYRQILGQKVEFLVSFYNNEISEKSEIFDDQFSVERPDGSNFTLKIRSTKLEDSAMYFCASSEEGSLQETQYFGPGTRLLVL.

V and J are TRBV19 and TRBJ1-2, with D possibly matching TRBD1 (6 bases). Germline V lookup: CDR1 LNHDA, CDR2 SQIVND (reference sequence). This CDR3 comprises 14 residues. Trimming took 9 bases from V and 8 from J, leaving 22 bases between them. This CDR3 is CASRPWQGIRGYTF. The CDR3 DNA follows: TGTGCCAGCCGGCCCTGGCAGGGGATTAGGGGCTACACCTTC.

This chain links TRBV7-2 with TRBJ1-1; D remains unclear. Trimming stripped 6 bases from V and 6 bases from J, with 14 bases between. This CDR3 region has 13 residues. Germline V gene data show CDR1 as SGHTA and CDR2 as FQGNSA. CDR3: CASSRLRGAEAFF. CDR3 DNA sequence: TGTGCCAGCAGTAGGTTGCGTGGGGCTGAAGCTTTCTTT.

The V gene is TRBV30, the J gene TRBJ1-2; perhaps TRBD1 as D (6 bases). This CDR3 comprises 14 residues. Trimming took off 1 base at V and 7 bases at J, with 16 bases between the two ends. Germline V gene data show CDR1 as GTSNPN and CDR2 as SVGIG (reference sequence). The CDR3 loop is CAWSAGHRAGGYTF. Here the CDR3 DNA reads TGTGCCTGGAGTGCGGGACACCGCGCGGGTGGCTACACCTTC. The whole variable domain, remainder taken from reference TRBV30 and TRBJ1-2, is SQTIHQWPATLVQPVGSPLSLECTVEGTSNPNLYWYRQAAGRGLQLLFYSVGIGQISSEVPQNLSASRPQDRQFILSSKKLLLSDSGFYLCAWSAGHRAGGYTFGSGTRLTVV.

This chain uses TRBV12-3 or TRBV12-4 with TRBJ2-6, with D perhaps matching TRBD1 (5 bases). V lost 4 bases and J 4 bases, leaving 11 bases between the germline ends. The CDR3 extends over 15 amino acids. The CDR3 DNA is TGTGCCAGCAGTTCCAGGGTGGCCGGGGCCAACGTCCTGACTTTC. It encodes CASSSRVAGANVLTF.

The chain employs TRBV7-9 and TRBJ2-3, with a tentative D call TRBD2 (5 bases). The CDR3 sequence is 16 residues long. The germline gives CDR1 SEHNR, CDR2 FQNEAQ (reference sequence). V was trimmed by 1 base and J by 0 bases, leaving 11 bases between them. This CDR3 reads CASSLDQRSSTDTQYF. In nucleotides, the CDR3 is TGTGCCAGCAGCTTAGACCAGCGGAGTAGCACAGATACGCAGTATTTT.

There are a few counts of this clonotype. The CDR3 protein is CASSVPPESYEQYF. The CDR3 DNA is TGTGCCAGCAGCGTACCTCCGGAATCCTACGAGCAGTACTTC. The V call is TRBV9, the J call TRBJ2-7; D unresolved. Trimming left V 1 base short and J 1 base short, with 9 bases between. This CDR3 spans 14 amino acids. The germline V gene encodes CDR1 SGDLS and CDR2 YYNGEE. The complete variable domain, with remaining parts taken from reference TRBV9 and TRBJ2-7, reads DSGVTQTPKHLITATGQRVTLRCSPRSGDLSVYWYQQSLDQGLQFLIQYYNGEERAKGNILERFSAQQFPDLHSELNLSSLELGDSALYFCASSVPPESYEQYFGPGTRLTVT.

The gene calls are TRBV6-6 and TRBJ2-7; 7 bases align to TRBD1. V shed 5 bases, J shed 1 base, and the junction held 2 bases outside the gene matches. Germline-derived CDR1 and CDR2 are MNHNY and SVGAGI (reference sequence). The CDR3 extends over 13 amino acids. This chain's CDR3 is CASSDRDSYEQYF. CDR3 in DNA: TGTGCCAGCAGTGACAGGGATTCCTACGAGCAGTACTTC.

This chain joins TRBV10-3 and TRBJ1-5, with 7 bases lining up with TRBD1. Looked up from germline, CDR1 is ENHRY and CDR2 is SYGVKD. CDR3 size: 14 residues. After removal of 5 bases from V and 5 bases from J, the junction contained 6 bases not matched to a gene. CDR3 residues: CAISPTGRDQPQHF. DNA for the CDR3: TGTGCCATCAGTCCGACAGGGAGGGATCAGCCCCAGCATTTT.

The chain carries TRBV20-1 and TRBJ2-3, with TRBD2 matching 7 bases. Trimming removed 3 bases from V and 1 base from J; junction bases left unmatched: 4. Germline CDR1 DFQATT, CDR2 SNEGSKA (reference sequence). The CDR3 covers 14 residues. This CDR3 reads CSASLLAGTDTQYF. The CDR3 DNA reads as TGCAGTGCTAGCCTCCTAGCGGGCACAGATACGCAGTATTTT.

This clonotype was picked up one time. The chain carries TRBV7-2 and TRBJ2-6, with a possible D match to TRBD1 (6 bases). V was pared by 5 bases and J by 3 bases, with 14 bases between. Looked up from germline, CDR1 is SGHTA and CDR2 is FQGNSA. The CDR3 loop spans 16 amino acids. The CDR3 spells CASSPPTGFGANVLTF. CDR3 nucleotides: TGTGCCAGCAGCCCACCTACAGGGTTTGGGGCCAACGTCCTGACTTTC.

This clonotype was counted only a few times. The chain employs TRBV6-6 and TRBJ1-1; D gene ambiguous. The CDR3 spans 14 residues. CDR1 and CDR2 (germline): MNHNY, SVGAGI (reference sequence). The V end lost 5 bases, the J end lost 4 bases, and 14 bases lay between the germline ends. CDR3 nucleotides: TGTGCCAGCAGTGCCGAGGGCGCGAGCACTGAAGCTTTCTTT. Protein sequence: CASSAEGASTEAFF.

V usage is TRBV7-2 and J usage is TRBJ2-1; D possibly corresponds to TRBD1 (6 bases). Trimming stripped 1 base from V and 4 bases from J, with 14 bases between. This CDR3 has 16 amino acids. The germline V gene encodes CDR1 SGHTA and CDR2 FQGNSA. In DNA form, the CDR3 reads TGTGCCAGCAGCTTAGTTGGGCAGGGGCAATACAATGAGCAGTTCTTC. Residues: CASSLVGQGQYNEQFF.

The chain joins TRBV29-1 to TRBJ2-5, with unresolved D. With 0 bases removed from V and 2 bases from J, the gap between germline ends came to 10 bases. CDR1 and CDR2 from the germline V gene are SQVTM and ANQGSEA. The CDR3 sequence is 14 residues long. The CDR3 sequence: CSVEDRPGQETQYF. The CDR3 DNA sequence: TGCAGCGTTGAAGATCGGCCTGGGCAAGAGACCCAGTACTTC.

This sequence joins TRBV5-1 and TRBJ2-1, with 8 bases that match TRBD2. V gave up 2 bases and J gave up 8 bases; unmatched junction bases: 6. CDR1 SGHRS and CDR2 YFSETQ come from the germline V gene. CDR3 length: 14 amino acids. The CDR3 region is CASSLAGAGDEQFF. The CDR3 bases are TGCGCCAGCAGCTTAGCGGGAGCGGGGGATGAGCAGTTCTTC. Using reference TRBV5-1 and TRBJ2-1 for the parts outside the CDR3, the full variable domain is KAGVTQTPRYLIKTRGQQVTLSCSPISGHRSVSWYQQTPGQGLQFLFEYFSETQRNKGNFPGRFSGRQFSNSRSEMNVSTLELGDSALYLCASSLAGAGDEQFFGPGTRLTVL.

This chain connects TRBV11-2 to TRBJ2-7; D is ambiguous. From germline, CDR1 is SGHAT and CDR2 FQNNGV. Trimming pared 5 bases from V and 1 base from J, leaving 12 bases between. The CDR3 runs 14 residues. The CDR3, as DNA: TGTGCCAGCAGCCCACTAATGGCTTCCTACGAGCAGTACTTC. Amino acid sequence: CASSPLMASYEQYF. Using reference TRBV11-2 and TRBJ2-7 for the parts outside the CDR3, the full variable domain is EAGVAQSPRYKIIEKRQSVAFWCNPISGHATLYWYQQILGQGPKLLIQFQNNGVVDDSQLPKDRFSAERLKGVDSTLKIQPAKLEDSAVYLCASSPLMASYEQYFGPGTRLTVT.

This clonotype occurred once. As DNA, the CDR3 is TGTGCCAGCAGCCAACTAACTAGCGGTCGTAGCACAGATACGCAGTATTTT. This codes for CASSQLTSGRSTDTQYF. This chain links TRBV3-1 with TRBJ2-3; TRBD2 matches 8 bases. The CDR3 is 17 residues long. Germline loops: CDR1 LGHDT, CDR2 YNNKEL (reference sequence). Trimming took 2 bases from V and 0 from J; bases not matched to a gene: 7.

V and J are TRBV6-6 and TRBJ2-7; TRBD2 matches 11 bases. Germline CDR1 and CDR2: MNHNY and SVGAGI (reference sequence). This CDR3 is 16 amino acids long. Trimming took 4 bases from V and 1 from J; bases not matched to a gene: 6. The CDR3 DNA is TGTGCCAGCAGTTCTACCGGGACTAGCGGTTCCTACGAGCAGTACTTC. It specifies CASSSTGTSGSYEQYF.

This chain uses TRBV6-4 with TRBJ2-1, with 10 bases aligning to TRBD2. The CDR3 loop spans 17 amino acids. V lost 4 bases, J lost 6 bases, and 12 bases stayed unmatched. CDR1 and CDR2 from the germline V gene are MRHNA and SNTAGT. The CDR3 region is CASSVSPLAGGINEQFF. CDR3 nucleotide sequence: TGTGCCAGCAGTGTCTCCCCATTAGCGGGAGGTATCAATGAGCAGTTCTTC.

This sequence joins TRBV20-1 and TRBJ2-4; no reliable D call. CDR3 length: 14 amino acids. Deletions cut 2 bases from V and 10 bases from J, with 18 bases between. Germline V lookup: CDR1 DFQATT, CDR2 SNEGSKA (reference sequence). The CDR3 DNA reads TGCAGTGCTAGAATCCCAGTGACCGGGTTGATTCAGTACTTC. As protein: CSARIPVTGLIQYF.

The rearrangement uses TRBV2 and TRBJ2-1; TRBD2 matches 10 bases. Per the germline V gene, CDR1 is SNHLY and CDR2 is FYNNEI. This CDR3 is built from 13 residues. The V and J ends lost 5 bases and 9 bases, in that order; junction bases with no gene match: 4. The CDR3 protein is CASSSSGRGEQFF. CDR3 nucleotide sequence: TGTGCCAGCAGTTCTAGCGGGAGAGGTGAGCAGTTCTTC.